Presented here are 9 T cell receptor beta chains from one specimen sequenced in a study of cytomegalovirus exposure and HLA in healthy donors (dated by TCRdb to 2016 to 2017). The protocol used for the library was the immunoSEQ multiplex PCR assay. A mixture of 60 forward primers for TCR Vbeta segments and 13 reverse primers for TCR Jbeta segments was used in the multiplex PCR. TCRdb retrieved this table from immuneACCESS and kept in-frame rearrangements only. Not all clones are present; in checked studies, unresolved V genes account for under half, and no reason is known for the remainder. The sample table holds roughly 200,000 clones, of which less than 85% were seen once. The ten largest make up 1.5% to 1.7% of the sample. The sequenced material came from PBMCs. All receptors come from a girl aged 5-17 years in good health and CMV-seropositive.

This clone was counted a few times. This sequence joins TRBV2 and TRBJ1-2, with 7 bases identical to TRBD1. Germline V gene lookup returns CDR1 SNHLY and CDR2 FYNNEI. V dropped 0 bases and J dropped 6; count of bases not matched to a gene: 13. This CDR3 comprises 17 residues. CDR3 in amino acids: CASSEAPKEQGLDGYTF. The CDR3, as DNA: TGTGCCAGCAGTGAAGCGCCAAAGGAACAGGGGTTAGATGGCTACACCTTC.

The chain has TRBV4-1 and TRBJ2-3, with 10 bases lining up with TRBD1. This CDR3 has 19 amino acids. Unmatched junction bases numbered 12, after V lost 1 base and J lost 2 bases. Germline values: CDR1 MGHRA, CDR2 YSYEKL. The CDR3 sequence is CASSQASSGTGDSTDTQYF. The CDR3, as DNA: TGCGCCAGCAGCCAAGCAAGCTCAGGGACAGGGGACTCCACAGATACGCAGTATTTT.

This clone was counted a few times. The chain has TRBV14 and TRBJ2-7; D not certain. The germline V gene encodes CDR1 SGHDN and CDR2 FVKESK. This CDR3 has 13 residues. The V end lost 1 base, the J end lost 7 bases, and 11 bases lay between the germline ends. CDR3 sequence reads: CASSQALVQEQYF. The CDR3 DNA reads TGTGCCAGCAGCCAAGCGCTTGTACAAGAGCAGTACTTC.

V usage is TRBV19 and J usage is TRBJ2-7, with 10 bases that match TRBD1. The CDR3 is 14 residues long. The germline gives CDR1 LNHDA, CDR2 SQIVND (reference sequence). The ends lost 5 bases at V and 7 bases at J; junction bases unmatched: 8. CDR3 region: CASSERQGAKEQYF. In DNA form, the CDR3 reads TGTGCCAGTAGTGAGAGACAGGGGGCTAAAGAGCAGTACTTC.

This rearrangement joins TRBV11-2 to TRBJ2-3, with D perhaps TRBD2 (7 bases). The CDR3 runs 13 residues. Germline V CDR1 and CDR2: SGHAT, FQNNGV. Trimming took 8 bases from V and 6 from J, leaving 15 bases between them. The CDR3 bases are TGTGCCAGCGGGGTGGGGGGGGCTGATACGCAGTATTTT. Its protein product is CASGVGGADTQYF.

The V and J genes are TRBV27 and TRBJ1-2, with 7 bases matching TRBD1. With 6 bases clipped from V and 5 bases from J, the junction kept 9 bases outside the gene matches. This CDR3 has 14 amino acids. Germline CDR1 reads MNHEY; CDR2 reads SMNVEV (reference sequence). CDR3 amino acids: CASSRQGVGYGYTF. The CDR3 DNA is TGTGCCAGCAGCAGACAGGGAGTGGGGTATGGCTACACCTTC.

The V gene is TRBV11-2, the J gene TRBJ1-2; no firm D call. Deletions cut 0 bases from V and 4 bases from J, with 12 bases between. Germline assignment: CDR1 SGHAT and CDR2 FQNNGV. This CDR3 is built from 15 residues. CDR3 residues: CASSLERELGYGYTF. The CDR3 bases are TGTGCCAGCAGCTTAGAGCGGGAGCTCGGCTATGGCTACACCTTC.

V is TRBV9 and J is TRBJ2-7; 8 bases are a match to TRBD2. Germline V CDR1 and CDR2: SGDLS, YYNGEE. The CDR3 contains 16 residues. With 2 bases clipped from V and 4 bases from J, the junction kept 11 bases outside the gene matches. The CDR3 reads CASSVGGGRLQYEQYF. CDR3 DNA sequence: TGTGCCAGCAGCGTCGGGGGGGGACGCCTACAGTACGAGCAGTACTTC.

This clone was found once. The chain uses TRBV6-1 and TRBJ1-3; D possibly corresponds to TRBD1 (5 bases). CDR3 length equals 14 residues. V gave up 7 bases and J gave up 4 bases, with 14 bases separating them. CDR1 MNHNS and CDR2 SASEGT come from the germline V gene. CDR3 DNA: TGTGCCAGCATCTTTCGGGACTTAGGAAACACCATATATTTT. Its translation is CASIFRDLGNTIYF.